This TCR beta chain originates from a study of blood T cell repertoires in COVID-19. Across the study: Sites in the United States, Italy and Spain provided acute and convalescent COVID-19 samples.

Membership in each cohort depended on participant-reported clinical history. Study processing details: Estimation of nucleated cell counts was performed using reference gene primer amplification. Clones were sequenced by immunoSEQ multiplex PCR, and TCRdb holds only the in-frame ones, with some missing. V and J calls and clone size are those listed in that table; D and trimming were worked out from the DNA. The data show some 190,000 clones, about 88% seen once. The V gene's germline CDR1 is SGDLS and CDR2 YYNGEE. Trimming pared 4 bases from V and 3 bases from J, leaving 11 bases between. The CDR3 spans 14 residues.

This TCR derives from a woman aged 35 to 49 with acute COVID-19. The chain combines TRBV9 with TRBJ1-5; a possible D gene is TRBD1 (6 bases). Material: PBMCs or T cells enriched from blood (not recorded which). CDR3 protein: CASSPGQFNQPQHF. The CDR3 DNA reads TGTGCCAGCAGCCCCGGACAGTTCAATCAGCCCCAGCATTTT.